The clone carrying this T cell receptor beta chain was detected ten times or more. What it recognizes is unknown. The data derive from a study of blood T cells in healthy people across ages. A second about 6 to 12 cycle PCR used barcoded and J-beta primers. Each cDNA was tagged by a template-switch adaptor containing 12 random nucleotides. Every sample gave at least 2.5 million paired-end reads containing CDR3. TCRdb reanalysed the 5' RACE reads using MiXCR and keeps one entry per CDR3 protein. The repertoire holds over 300,000 distinct CDR3 sequences, with about 55% as singletons. Study findings and constraints: The recorded TCR beta diversity per million T cells decreased in a roughly linear manner with age. The study lacked donor CMV status, which possibly confounded expanded clonotype changes.

The TCR comes from a man aged 60-69 years in good health. Sequenced material: blood.

The CDR3 region has the DNA TGTGCCTGGAGTCGGACAGGGGTTAAGGGTGAAGCTTTCTTT. Its protein is CAWSRTGVKGEAFF. The chain combines TRBV30 with TRBJ1-1; TRBD1 agrees at 9 bases. This CDR3 comprises 14 residues. CDR1 GTSNPN and CDR2 SVGIG come from the germline V gene (reference sequence). Trimming at V came to 2 bases and at J to 7 bases, leaving 8 bases not matched to a gene. Based on the CDR3 plus reference TRBV30 and TRBJ1-1, the full variable domain is SQTIHQWPATLVQPVGSPLSLECTVEGTSNPNLYWYRQAAGRGLQLLFYSVGIGQISSEVPQNLSASRPQDRQFILSSKKLLLSDSGFYLCAWSRTGVKGEAFFGQGTRLTVV.